Included here is one T cell receptor beta chain sequence, with context. Its specific antigen is unknown. There are no base qualities to consult, and no much larger clone falls within one base. Relative to germline, V is missing 5 bases and J is missing 5 bases, with 6 bases of the junction outside any gene match. CDR1 and CDR2 are read off the germline V gene (reference sequence) as WNHNN and SYGVQD. From cysteine to phenylalanine, the CDR3 is 14 amino acids long. Only CDR3 DNA is held: 42 bases, read in frame from base 1. The sample belongs to a study of yellow fever vaccine responses in identical twins listed by TCRdb under 2018. Concerning the study at large: In the study, vaccine-responding T cell clones were precisely tracked in identical twins.

Library generation was performed with RT-PCR. Sequencing was performed on an Illumina HiSeq 2500. TCRdb applied fastp at Q25 and MiXCR to the public reads, then kept only in-frame beta chains. Duplicate CDR3 protein sequences are folded into a single record with the most common DNA and genes. This sample has some 9,900 distinct CDR3 sequences in its table, and around 78% of those were observed once. The top ten clones comprise 2% to 2.5% of the sample. The research as a whole found: According to the authors, the vaccine-induced T cell response in identical twins seemed to be partly convergent and partly specific to each individual.

The receptor was derived from a woman in her late teens or twenties who received the yellow fever vaccine. Donor details come from another sample of the same person, matched by shared clones. This specimen was T cells from blood (PBMCs), unsorted or a sorted subset (not recorded which), taken before or after yellow fever vaccination (not recorded which). In this chain, TRBV10-1 is recombined with TRBJ2-1; TRBD2 agrees with 7 junctional bases. The DNA sequence is TGCGCCAGCAGTAGGTACCTAGCGGACAATGAGCAGTTCTTC. The resulting protein is CASSRYLADNEQFF.